The 20 T cell receptor beta chains reported below all come from one sample, sequenced in a study of regulatory T cells in long-lasting Graves disease (dated by TCRdb to the early 2020s). Library generation was performed with multiplex PCR. Sequenced on an Illumina HiSeq 4000. TCR beta libraries were built with iRepertoire HTBI primers and Arm-PCR amplification of CDR3 regions. The public reads were run again by TCRdb, first through fastp at Q25 and then through MiXCR, and only productive beta chains were kept. Here each entry gathers all rows of one CDR3 protein and keeps the most common genes and DNA. This sample comprises over 400,000 distinct CDR3 sequences, approximately 15% of them detected only once. The ten most abundant clones make up around a sixth of the sample. In the paper's terms, the time point label means: newly diagnosed GD, antithyroid drugs for less than 3 months. RNA was extracted from PBMCs in TRIzol for both TCR sequencing and RNA sequencing.

These data are also associated with another study on T cells in Graves' hyperthyroidism and ophthalmopathy.

The source was peripheral blood mononuclear cells (PBMCs), collected at new diagnosis, from a patient treated with antithyroid drugs. Receptor source: a woman between 50 and 59 years old with Graves disease. Donor details come from another sample of the same person, matched by shared clones.

This clonotype has only a few counts. V and J are TRBV10-3 and TRBJ2-2, with a tentative D call TRBD2 (6 bases). Trimming stripped 0 bases from V and 0 bases from J, with 11 bases between. There are 17 residues in the CDR3. The germline CDR1 and CDR2 sequences are ENHRY and SYGVKD. CDR3 in DNA: TGTGCCATCAGTGAGTCACGGGGGTTTGCGAACACCGGGGAGCTGTTTTTT. Encoded protein: CAISESRGFANTGELFF.

Comment on this clonotype: A much larger clone differs from this one at a single base, so this may be a read error. V usage is TRBV11-2 and J usage is TRBJ2-3, with D unresolved. The CDR3 consists of 13 residues. V lost 6 bases and J lost 3, with 10 bases in between. The germline gives CDR1 SGHAT, CDR2 FQNNGV. DNA of the CDR3: TGTGCCAGCAGTTTGGAGAAAACAGATACGCAGTATTTT. Protein sequence: CASSLEKTDTQYF.

This clonotype was picked up many times. The V call is TRBV28, the J call TRBJ2-3; tentatively, D is TRBD1 (5 bases). V lost 5 bases to trimming and J lost 2 bases, with 11 bases between them. Germline lookup yields CDR1 MDHEN and CDR2 SYDVKM. The CDR3 covers 14 residues. CDR3 DNA: TGTGCCAGCAGTCCTCGACAGATCACAGATACGCAGTATTTT. Encoded protein: CASSPRQITDTQYF.

The CDR3, as DNA: TGTGCCAGTAAAAACAGGCCCGAAGGGCCCCAGCATTTT. Translated: CASKNRPEGPQHF. The chain links TRBV19 to TRBJ1-5; maybe TRBD1 (5 bases). CDR1 is LNHDA, CDR2 SQIVND, per germline (reference sequence). The CDR3 loop spans 13 amino acids. V dropped 7 bases and J dropped 9 bases, with 16 bases sitting between them.

The sample holds many counts of this clonotype. This rearrangement joins TRBV12-3 or TRBV12-4 to TRBJ2-7; 7 nucleotides match TRBD1. Trimming at V came to 5 bases and at J to 3 bases, leaving 10 bases not matched to a gene. The CDR3 contains 15 residues. The CDR3 protein is CASSVGQVVYYEQYF. The CDR3 DNA is TGTGCCAGCAGTGTCGGACAGGTCGTATACTACGAGCAGTACTTC.

The rearrangement links TRBV3-1 to TRBJ2-3, with D unresolved. This CDR3 has 14 amino acids. Trimming stripped 1 base from V and 3 bases from J, with 8 bases between. The germline CDR1 and CDR2 sequences are LGHDT and YNNKEL (reference sequence). In DNA form, the CDR3 reads TGTGCCAGCAGCCAAGCCCGGAGAACAGATACGCAGTATTTT. This sequence encodes CASSQARRTDTQYF.

This clonotype appeared many times. J is TRBJ2-7 and V is TRBV28; possible D gene TRBD2, 5 bases. Germline loops: CDR1 MDHEN, CDR2 SYDVKM. V was trimmed by 7 bases and J by 6 bases, leaving 13 bases between them. The CDR3 has 12 residues. The CDR3 reads CASTSDRGEQYF. In DNA, the CDR3 is TGTGCCAGCACTTCGGACCGGGGCGAGCAGTACTTC.

The table lists this clonotype with a count of one. The junction shows a germline mismatch at one end, possibly a read error. This chain joins TRBV10-3 and TRBJ2-1; TRBD2 matches 7 bases. CDR3 length: 14 residues. Germline V gene sequence: CDR1 ENHRY, CDR2 SYGVKD. As DNA, the CDR3 is TGTGCCTTCAGTGAGGGCGGGAGAGGCAATGAGCAGTTCTTC. This gives the protein CAFSEGGRGNEQFF.

This clonotype came up a few times. The CDR3 bases are TGTGCCAGTAGTAGAGCGGCCGCCCACACTGAAGCTTTCTTT. The encoded protein is CASSRAAAHTEAFF. This chain connects TRBV19 to TRBJ1-1; no clear D. The CDR3 runs 14 residues. The germline V gene has CDR1 LNHDA and CDR2 SQIVND (reference sequence). Deletions cut 4 bases from V and 3 bases from J, with 12 bases between.

V gene TRBV7-2 combines with J gene TRBJ2-5; D is unresolved. CDR1 and CDR2 (germline): SGHTA, FQGNSA. CDR3 length: 14 amino acids. Trimming took 1 base from V and 0 from J, leaving 6 bases between them. CDR3 protein: CASSLVHNQETQYF. CDR3 nucleotide sequence: TGTGCCAGCAGCTTAGTTCACAACCAAGAGACCCAGTACTTC. The complete variable domain, with remaining parts taken from reference TRBV7-2 and TRBJ2-5, reads GAGVSQSPSNKVTEKGKDVELRCDPISGHTALYWYRQSLGQGLEFLIYFQGNSAPDKSGLPSDRFSAERTGGSVSTLTIQRTQQEDSAVYLCASSLVHNQETQYFGPGTRLLVL.

In this sample, this clonotype turned up many times. The CDR3 region is CAWSVWLGLAGVNNEQFF. CDR3 DNA: TGTGCCTGGAGTGTATGGCTGGGACTAGCGGGAGTAAACAATGAGCAGTTCTTC. The chain carries TRBV30 and TRBJ2-1; 14 bases fit TRBD2. The germline gives CDR1 GTSNPN, CDR2 SVGIG (reference sequence). This CDR3 has 18 residues. With 0 bases clipped from V and 5 bases from J, the junction kept 9 bases outside the gene matches.

The chain couples TRBV28 to TRBJ2-1, with a tentative D call TRBD2 (7 bases). Trimming left V 6 bases short and J 8 bases short, with 14 bases between. The CDR3 loop spans 13 amino acids. CDR1 is MDHEN, CDR2 SYDVKM, per germline. In nucleotides, the CDR3 is TGTGCCAGCAGGCCTTCGGGGGGCGATGAGCAGTTCTTC. Protein product: CASRPSGGDEQFF. The variable domain in full, with the rest retrieved from reference TRBV28 and TRBJ2-1, is DVKVTQSSRYLVKRTGEKVFLECVQDMDHENMFWYRQDPGLGLRLIYFSYDVKMKEKGDIPEGYSVSREKKERFSLILESASTNQTSMYLCASRPSGGDEQFFGPGTRLTVL.

The gene calls are TRBV7-9 and TRBJ2-3; 12 bases match TRBD2. With 1 base clipped from V and 8 bases from J, the junction kept 7 bases outside the gene matches. CDR3 length equals 16 residues. The germline V gene has CDR1 SEHNR and CDR2 FQNEAQ (reference sequence). CDR3 nucleotide sequence: TGTGCCAGCAGCTTAGTTGGACTAGCGGGATCGGGTACGCAGTATTTT. It yields the protein CASSLVGLAGSGTQYF.

This clonotype was counted between two and nine times. The chain recombines TRBV6-5 with TRBJ1-2; 12 bases agree with TRBD1. Looked up from germline, CDR1 is MNHEY and CDR2 is SVGAGI. V was clipped by 2 bases and J by 5 bases; unmatched bases: 6. This CDR3 comprises 16 residues. CDR3: CASSYAGTGGKYGYTF. The CDR3 region has the DNA TGTGCCAGCAGTTACGCCGGGACAGGGGGCAAGTATGGCTACACCTTC.

The rearrangement uses TRBV30 and TRBJ2-7; D is unresolved. Trimming stripped 5 bases from V and 6 bases from J, with 14 bases between. The CDR3 sequence is 12 residues long. Germline values: CDR1 GTSNPN, CDR2 SVGIG (reference sequence). The CDR3 sequence is CAWGRAASEQYF. CDR3 nucleotide sequence: TGTGCCTGGGGCCGGGCCGCCTCCGAGCAGTACTTC.

This clonotype was counted many times. The chain recombines TRBV27 with TRBJ1-1; D not certain. The CDR3 is made up of 13 amino acids. V lost 1 base and J 5 bases, leaving 8 bases between the germline ends. Germline-derived CDR1 and CDR2 are MNHEY and SMNVEV (reference sequence). The CDR3 nucleotides read TGTGCCAGCAGTTTATTGTCGGGGACTGAAGCTTTCTTT. It codes for CASSLLSGTEAFF.

The chain carries TRBV5-1 and TRBJ2-3; 7 nucleotides match TRBD1. This CDR3 has 13 amino acids. CDR1 is SGHRS and CDR2 is YFSETQ in the germline V gene. Trimming removed 3 bases from V and 4 bases from J; junction bases left unmatched: 2. The CDR3 loop is CASSSDRADTQYF. Written as DNA, the CDR3 is TGCGCCAGCAGCTCCGACAGGGCAGATACGCAGTATTTT.

V gene TRBV19 combines with J gene TRBJ2-1; 12 bases line up with TRBD2. V lost 7 bases and J lost 6; bases outside the gene matches: 10. Looked up from germline, CDR1 is LNHDA and CDR2 is SQIVND (reference sequence). The CDR3 contains 16 residues. For the CDR3, the DNA is TGTGCCAGTACCCTAATCCGACTAGCGGGAGCCAATGAGCAGTTCTTC. It codes for CASTLIRLAGANEQFF.

A word on this clonotype: This may arise from a read error, as a much more abundant clone is one base away. The chain is built from TRBV3-1 and TRBJ2-3; D might be TRBD2 (5 bases). The CDR3 is 14 residues long. CDR1 and CDR2 (germline): LGHDT, YNNKEL (reference sequence). Trimming stripped 5 bases from V and 4 bases from J, with 13 bases between. In nucleotides, the CDR3 is TGTGCCAGCAGCGACTACGTATTTGCAGATACGCAGTATTTT. Its protein is CASSDYVFADTQYF.

The chain employs TRBV29-1 and TRBJ2-1; D is tentatively TRBD1 or TRBD2 (5 bases each). The closer fit of TRBJ2-5 to the DNA end suggests the J call may be wrong. CDR3 length: 11 amino acids. Germline CDR1 and CDR2: SQVTM and ANQGSEA. CDR3 bases: TGCAGCGTTGGGGACGGCGAGACCCAGTACTTC. This translates into CSVGDGETQYF.